The 8 T cell receptor beta chains below were found in one sample sequenced in a study of regulatory T cells in long-lasting Graves disease. This sample's time point: persistent/refractory GD, antithyroid drugs over 5 years with positive TRAb. Scientists built the TCR library using RNA that was extracted from PBMCs. Assembly of TCR beta libraries relied on iRepertoire HTBI primers together with Arm-PCR of CDR3 regions. TCRdb used MiXCR to reprocess the multiplex PCR reads, holding one entry per CDR3 protein. Of 300,000 to 350,000 distinct CDR3 sequences in the sample, around 20% were seen once. The specimen was peripheral blood mononuclear cells (PBMCs), collected when the disease was refractory, from a patient treated with antithyroid drugs. The receptor set was obtained from a female donor with Graves disease.

This clonotype was recorded at least ten times. This sequence joins TRBV10-2 and TRBJ1-1, with D tentatively TRBD1 (5 bases). The CDR3 has 13 residues. Trimming pared 2 bases from V and 5 bases from J, leaving 9 bases between. Germline CDR1 reads WSHSY; CDR2 reads SAAADI. The chain's CDR3 is CASSEGGWTEAFF. The DNA for the CDR3 is TGCGCCAGCAGTGAGGGGGGTTGGACTGAAGCTTTCTTT.

This chain connects TRBV20-1 to TRBJ2-5; 8 positions match TRBD2. The CDR3 sequence is 14 residues long. V shed 3 bases and J 1 base; nucleotides not matched to a gene: 4. Germline loops: CDR1 DFQATT, CDR2 SNEGSKA (reference sequence). This CDR3 reads CSASGGTSQETQYF. The CDR3 DNA sequence: TGCAGTGCTAGTGGAGGGACTAGCCAAGAGACCCAGTACTTC.

The CDR3 DNA reads as TGTGCCAGCAGCACCGCCGGACTAGCCACCTTGTACCCAGATACGCAGTATTTT. Its protein product is CASSTAGLATLYPDTQYF. V is TRBV28 and J is TRBJ2-3, with 8 bases identical to TRBD2. Trimming removed 6 bases from V and 4 bases from J; junction bases left unmatched: 18. From germline, CDR1 is MDHEN and CDR2 SYDVKM. The CDR3 covers 18 residues.

This clonotype appeared a few times. The rearrangement uses TRBV29-1 and TRBJ2-7; 10 nucleotides agree with TRBD1. Germline CDR1 reads SQVTM; CDR2 reads ANQGSEA. The CDR3 spans 13 residues. V trimming: 7 bases; J trimming: 5 bases; junction bases outside the gene matches: 8. CDR3 coding DNA: TGCAGCGCCCTCCCGGGACAGGGGAACGAGCAGTACTTC. Its translation is CSALPGQGNEQYF.

This clonotype was counted between two and nine times. CDR3 bases: TGCGCCAGCAGCCAAGAGACCGGGACAGGAGGATCACCCCTCCACTTT. Its translation is CASSQETGTGGSPLHF. The gene calls are TRBV4-1 and TRBJ1-6; 8 bases map to TRBD1. Germline V gives CDR1 MGHRA, CDR2 YSYEKL. The CDR3 runs to 16 residues. J lost 10 bases, V lost 0 bases, and 8 bases had no gene match.

This clonotype was counted between two and nine times. This chain links TRBV11-2 with TRBJ2-7; 10 positions match TRBD1. Germline lookup yields CDR1 SGHAT and CDR2 FQNNGV. After removal of 5 bases from V and 6 bases from J, the junction contained 10 bases not matched to a gene. The CDR3 covers 15 residues. Written as DNA, the CDR3 is TGTGCCAGCAGCCCCCAGGGGACAGGGGCCCCCGAGCAGTACTTC. Protein product: CASSPQGTGAPEQYF.

The chain recombines TRBV7-9 with TRBJ2-3; TRBD2 matches 7 bases. The V and J ends lost 5 bases and 8 bases, in that order; junction bases with no gene match: 10. CDR1 is SEHNR and CDR2 is FQNEAQ in the germline V gene (reference sequence). This CDR3 contains 14 residues. DNA of the CDR3: TGTGCCAGCAGCCGACTAGCTCGGGAAGGTACGCAGTATTTT. It yields the protein CASSRLAREGTQYF.

This clonotype was found many times. The chain has TRBV28 and TRBJ2-7, with 10 bases identical to TRBD2. This CDR3 comprises 16 residues. The J segment lost 9 bases and the V segment lost 7 bases, leaving 18 bases of the junction unmatched. Germline loops: CDR1 MDHEN, CDR2 SYDVKM. The CDR3 DNA follows: TGTGCCAGCAATGAAGGAGGTAGCGGGAGGTCCTTTGGGCAGTACTTC. Protein: CASNEGGSGRSFGQYF.